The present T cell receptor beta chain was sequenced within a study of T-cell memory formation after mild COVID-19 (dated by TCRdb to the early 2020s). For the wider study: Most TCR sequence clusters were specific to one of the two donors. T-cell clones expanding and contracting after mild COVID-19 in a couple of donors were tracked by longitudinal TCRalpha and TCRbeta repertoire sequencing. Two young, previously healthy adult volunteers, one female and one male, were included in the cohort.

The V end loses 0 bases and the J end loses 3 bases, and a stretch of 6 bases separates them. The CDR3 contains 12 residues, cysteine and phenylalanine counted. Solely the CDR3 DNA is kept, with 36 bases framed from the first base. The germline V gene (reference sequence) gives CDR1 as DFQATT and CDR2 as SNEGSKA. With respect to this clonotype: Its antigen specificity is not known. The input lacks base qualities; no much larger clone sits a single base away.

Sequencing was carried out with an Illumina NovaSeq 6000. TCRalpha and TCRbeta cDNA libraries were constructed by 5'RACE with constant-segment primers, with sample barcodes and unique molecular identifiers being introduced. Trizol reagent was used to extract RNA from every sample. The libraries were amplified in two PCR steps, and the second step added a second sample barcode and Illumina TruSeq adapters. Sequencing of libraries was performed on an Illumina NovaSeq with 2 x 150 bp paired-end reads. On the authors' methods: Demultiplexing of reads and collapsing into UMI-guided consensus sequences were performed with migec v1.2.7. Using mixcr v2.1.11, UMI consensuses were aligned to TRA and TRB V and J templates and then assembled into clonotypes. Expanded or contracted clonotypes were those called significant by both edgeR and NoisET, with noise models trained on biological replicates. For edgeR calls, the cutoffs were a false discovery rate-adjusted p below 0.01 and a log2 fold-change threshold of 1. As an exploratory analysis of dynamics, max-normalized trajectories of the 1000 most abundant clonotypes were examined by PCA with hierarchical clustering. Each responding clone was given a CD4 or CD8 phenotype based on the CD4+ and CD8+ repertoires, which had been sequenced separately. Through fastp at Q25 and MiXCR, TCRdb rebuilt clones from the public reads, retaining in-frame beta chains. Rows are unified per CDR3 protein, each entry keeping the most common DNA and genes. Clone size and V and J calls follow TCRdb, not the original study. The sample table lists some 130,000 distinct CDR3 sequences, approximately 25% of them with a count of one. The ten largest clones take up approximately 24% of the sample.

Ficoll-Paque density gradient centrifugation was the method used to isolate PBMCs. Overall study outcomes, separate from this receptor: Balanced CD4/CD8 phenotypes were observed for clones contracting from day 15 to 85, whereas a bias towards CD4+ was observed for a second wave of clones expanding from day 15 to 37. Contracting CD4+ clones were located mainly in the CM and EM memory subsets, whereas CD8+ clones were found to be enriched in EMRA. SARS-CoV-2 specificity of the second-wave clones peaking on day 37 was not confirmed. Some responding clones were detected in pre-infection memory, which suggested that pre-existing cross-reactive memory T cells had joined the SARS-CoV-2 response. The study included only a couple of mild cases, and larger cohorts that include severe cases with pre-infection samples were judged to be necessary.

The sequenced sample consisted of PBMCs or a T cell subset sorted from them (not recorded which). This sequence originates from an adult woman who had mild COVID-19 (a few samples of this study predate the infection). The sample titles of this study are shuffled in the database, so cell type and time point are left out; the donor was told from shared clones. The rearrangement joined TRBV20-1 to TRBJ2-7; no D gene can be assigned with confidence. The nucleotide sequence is TGCAGTGCTAGAGATATAATCTACGAGCAGTACTTC. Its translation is CSARDIIYEQYF.